The subject of this entry is one TCR beta chain. The antigen is not known. The protocol was immunoSEQ multiplex PCR, while the TCRdb copy is restricted to in-frame clones and leaves out a portion. This sample has around 41,000 clones, with roughly 94% found just once. This sample stems from a study of T cells in tuberculosis. J was trimmed by 1 base and V by 5 bases; bases with no gene match: 6. Germline V gives CDR1 SEHNR, CDR2 FQNEAQ (reference sequence). The CDR3 is 16 residues long. The study, taken as a whole, reports: Using the GMM-specific repertoire gave approximately 89% accuracy versus 70% with motifs.

Sequenced input: PBMCs. The origin of this receptor is a donor aged 10-29 years with latent tuberculosis or without tuberculosis infection. Some clones in this sample may be carry-over from other donors' samples. The chain has TRBV7-9 and TRBJ2-3; 10 bases are a match to TRBD1. The CDR3: CASSPGDRGGTDTQYF. The CDR3 bases are TGTGCCAGCAGCCCAGGGGACAGGGGCGGCACAGATACGCAGTATTTT.